This TCR beta chain was documented in a study of T-cell reconstitution after alpha-beta-depleted transplantation in children. Study results and limitations: At around two months after transplant, the alpha-beta T cells were reportedly derived from several hundred expanded clones that came from non-depleted graft cells. By one year post-transplant, T-cell counts and diversity largely arose from T cells that were newly produced. From surviving recipient T cells and thymic progenitors came the high day-60 TCRbeta diversity observed in some patients.

Unique molecular identifiers featured in how the TCRbeta library was prepared. TCRdb re-analysed the PCR reads in MiXCR, keeping a single row per CDR3 protein. In the table there are 65,000 to 90,000 distinct CDR3 sequences, about a tenth of which are singletons. CDR1 and CDR2 from the germline V gene are SEHNR and FQNEAQ (reference sequence). V lost 5 bases and J lost 8; bases outside the gene matches: 6. This CDR3 has 12 residues. In its sample, this clonotype was seen many times. Antigen unknown. The source was PBMCs, collected before TCRalphabeta/CD19-depleted stem cell transplant. The chain joins TRBV7-9 to TRBJ2-7; 7 nucleotides match TRBD1. The clonotype originates from a boy between 10 and 17 years old with acute myeloid leukemia, due to receive a stem cell transplant. In DNA, the CDR3 is TGTGCCAGCAGCGCCGACAGGGCTCAGCAGTACTTC. Residues: CASSADRAQQYF.